This T cell receptor (beta chain) was documented in a study of shared clonotypes between healthy human individuals. Profiled with immunoSEQ multiplex PCR; TCRdb holds only in-frame clones, not every one. The sample carries millions of clones, more than 90% recorded once. The sample consisted of naive CD4+ T cells sorted from blood. Subset indicated: CD45RA+ positively selected. This clonotype originated in a man between 18 and 29 years old in good health.

The CDR3, as DNA: TGTGCCATCAGTGAGCCCGGGGGGGGGAGCCACCAAGAGACCCAGTACTTC. This sequence encodes CAISEPGGGSHQETQYF. The J gene is TRBJ2-5, the V gene TRBV10-3, with TRBD2 matching 8 bases. This CDR3 region has 17 residues. Germline V CDR1 and CDR2: ENHRY, SYGVKD. The J segment lost 0 bases and the V segment lost 2 bases, leaving 8 bases of the junction unmatched.